This TCR beta chain is from a study of blood T cells in healthy people across ages. Study findings and constraints: The lack of PBMC sorting stopped any conclusive naive versus antigen-experienced comparison. Roughly linear age-related decline in beta diversity appeared, significant by age around 40.

The second PCR ran about 6 to 11 cycles with a sample-barcoded 5' primer and J-beta primers. A template-switch adaptor that had 12 random nucleotides put a tag on each cDNA molecule. Individual samples furnished no less than 3 million CDR3-containing paired-end reads apiece. From the 5' RACE reads, TCRdb called clonotypes with MiXCR, one entry per CDR3 protein. Of about 720,000 distinct CDR3 sequences detected, 22% appear once; the ten largest clones hold 22%. About this clonotype: Antigen unknown.

The CDR3 is 15 amino acids. Germline lookup yields CDR1 SGHTA and CDR2 FQGTGA. Trimming stripped 4 bases from V and 1 base from J, with 11 bases between. The J gene is TRBJ2-1, the V gene TRBV7-3; no definite D call. The clonotype originates from a man between 65 and 85 years old in good health. Specimen: blood. CDR3 region: CASSSTGLSYNEQFF. CDR3 DNA: TGTGCCAGCAGCTCCACCGGGTTATCCTACAATGAGCAGTTCTTC.